The clone carrying this T cell receptor (beta chain) appeared a few times. The data are from a study of blood T cell repertoires in COVID-19. On the study more broadly: COVID-19 samples, acute and convalescent, were from the United States, Italy and Spain. From T cells, B-cell-depleted T cells, or PBMCs came the material, which was cDNA or gDNA.

Source study methods: By means of reference gene primer amplification, nucleated cell counts were estimated. Assay: immunoSEQ multiplex PCR; the TCRdb copy retains only in-frame clones and omits some. That table supplies the V and J calls and clone size; D and trimming were determined from the DNA. The data show tens of thousands of clones, 80% to 90% seen once. V was cut by 4 bases and J by 2 bases, with 20 bases left in between. Germline V gene data show CDR1 as LGHDT and CDR2 as YNNKEL (reference sequence). The CDR3 extends over 17 amino acids. The specimen was peripheral blood. This receptor was taken from a woman older than 75 with active or convalescent COVID-19. The chain combines TRBV3-1 (or the pseudogene TRBV3-2) with TRBJ1-1; a possible D gene is TRBD1 (5 bases). The CDR3 bases are TGTGCCAGCAGCCCTTTCAGTCTTCAAGGGGCCAACACTGAAGCTTTCTTT. This translates into CASSPFSLQGANTEAFF.